This TCR beta chain was obtained from a study of molecular identifiers for immune sequencing clone quantification. Study-level background: Split five ways in replicates, RNA from around 20,000 or 99,000 naive CD8 cells had four portions sequenced. Study-wide points: Clones of above 20 RNA copies carried over 97% of effector molecules; in naive cells they carried under 1%.

Sorting isolated naive CD8 T cells as CD8+CD4-CCR7+CD45RA+ events. TCRdb analysed the PCR reads with MiXCR anew, one entry per CDR3 protein. Seen here are some 580,000 distinct CDR3 sequences, about 25% observed once, and the top ten hold roughly 0.83%. The CDR3 loop spans 15 amino acids. CDR1 SGHDT and CDR2 YYEEEE come from the germline V gene. V was clipped by 0 bases and J by 2 bases, with 12 bases between them. There are many counts of this clonotype. Its antigen is unidentified. This clonotype was obtained from a human donor in good health. Some libraries in this study had Jurkat cell RNA spiked in. The sample was naive CD8+ T cells from blood, with Jurkat cell RNA spiked in. Specified subset: FACS-sorted CD8+CD4-CCR7+CD45RA+ naive T cells. The chain joins TRBV5-6 to TRBJ2-7, with D uncertain. As DNA, the CDR3 is TGTGCCAGCAGCTTGGAGGGCTCGCCGGCCTACGAGCAGTACTTC. It yields the protein CASSLEGSPAYEQYF.